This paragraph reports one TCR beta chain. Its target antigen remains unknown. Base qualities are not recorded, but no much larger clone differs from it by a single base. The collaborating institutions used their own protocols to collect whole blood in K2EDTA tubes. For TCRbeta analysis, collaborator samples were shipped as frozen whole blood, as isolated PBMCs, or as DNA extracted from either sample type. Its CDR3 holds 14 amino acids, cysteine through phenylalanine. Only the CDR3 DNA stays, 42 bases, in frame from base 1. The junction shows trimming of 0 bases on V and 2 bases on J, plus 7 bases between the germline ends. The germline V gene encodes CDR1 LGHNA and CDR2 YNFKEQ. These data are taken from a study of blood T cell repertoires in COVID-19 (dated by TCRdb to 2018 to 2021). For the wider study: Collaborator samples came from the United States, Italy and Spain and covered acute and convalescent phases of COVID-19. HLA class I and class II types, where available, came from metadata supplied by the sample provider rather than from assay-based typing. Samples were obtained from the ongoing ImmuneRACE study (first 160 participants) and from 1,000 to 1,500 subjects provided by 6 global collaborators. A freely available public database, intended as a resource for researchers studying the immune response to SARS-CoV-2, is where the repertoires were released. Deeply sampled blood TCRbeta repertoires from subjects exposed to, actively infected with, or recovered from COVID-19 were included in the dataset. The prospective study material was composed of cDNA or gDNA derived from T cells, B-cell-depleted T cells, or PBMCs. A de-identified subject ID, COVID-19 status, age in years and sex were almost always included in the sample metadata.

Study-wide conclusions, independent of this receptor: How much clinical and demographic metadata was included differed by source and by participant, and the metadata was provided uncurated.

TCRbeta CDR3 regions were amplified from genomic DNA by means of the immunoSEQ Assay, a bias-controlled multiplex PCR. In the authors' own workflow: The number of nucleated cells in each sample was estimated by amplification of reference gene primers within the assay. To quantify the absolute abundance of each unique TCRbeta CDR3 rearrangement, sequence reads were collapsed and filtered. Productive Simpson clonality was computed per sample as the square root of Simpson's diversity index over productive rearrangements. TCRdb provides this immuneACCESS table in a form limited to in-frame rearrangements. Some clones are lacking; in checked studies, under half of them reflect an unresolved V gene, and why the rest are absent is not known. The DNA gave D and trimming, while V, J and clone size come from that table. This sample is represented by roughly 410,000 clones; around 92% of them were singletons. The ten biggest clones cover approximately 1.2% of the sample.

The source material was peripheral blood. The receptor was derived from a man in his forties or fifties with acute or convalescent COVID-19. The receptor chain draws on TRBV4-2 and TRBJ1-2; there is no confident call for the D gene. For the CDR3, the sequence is CASSQERENYGYTF. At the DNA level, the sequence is TGTGCCAGCAGCCAAGAGCGGGAGAACTATGGCTACACCTTC.